The T cell receptor beta chain described here comes from a study of cytomegalovirus exposure and HLA in healthy donors (dated by TCRdb to the late 2010s). Background for the entire study: According to an earlier analysis of a few hundred of the donors, about 179 million T cells yielded 90 million to 140 million unique TCR beta sequences and about 280 Gb of sequence data. Genome-wide SNP genotypes for about 65% of the 666 donors were used in a later genetic analysis, which treated that subset as a discovery cohort. Along with the approximately 600-subject first cohort, a separate validation cohort of over 90 different subjects was used. The T cell repertoires of around 730 subjects were profiled by immunosequencing and related to cytomegalovirus serostatus. An earlier analysis of 587 of the donors applied high-throughput TCR beta sequencing to assess whether each TCR beta V gene segment acted as functional or pseudogenic. Roughly 290 gigabases of sequencing data and around 80 million unique TCR sequences made up an early release that covered some 640 HLA-typed donors. Alongside the repertoire data, information on donor age, sex, ethnicity and CMV serostatus was compiled. Four or five DR-DQ haplotypes were handled as single units for association and clustering because linkage in the cohort was strong. Among the roughly 400 genotyped donors, around 79% belonged to the genetic ancestry cluster associated with self-reported Caucasian donors. The later analysis used no new phenotypic data to find candidate immune exposures, relying instead on TCR beta sequences and their occurrence across donors. The aim of the study was to test whether cataloging public T cell receptors could identify signatures of past pathogen exposure. A later analysis re-analyzed previously published TCR beta repertoires from 500 to 700 donors and added high-resolution HLA genotyping to study TCR occurrence patterns. To predict cytomegalovirus infection status, the study combined high-throughput TCR immunosequencing, statistical association of individual TCRs with disease status, and machine learning. Among 398 genotyped donors of the cohort, an average of around 240,000 unique TCR beta nucleotide sequences were sequenced per donor, roughly a sixth of them non-productive. The number of typed donors differed by locus: roughly 620-640 for A, B, C, DRB1 and DQB1; 500 to 550 for DQA1; 600 to 610 for DPA1; and roughly 450 for DPB1. Class I and class II HLA loci were covered by the typing at four-digit resolution. All discovery cohort repertoires had been generated using a single sequencing platform. Paper-wide results and their limitations: Because some donors lacked HLA typing at each locus, the association tests relied only on the typed subset. In a later genetic analysis, fewer N-insertions in productive TCRs were reported among donors in an Asian-associated ancestry cluster than the roughly 670-donor mean. Correlated functional status among segregating V segments might be attributable to linkage disequilibrium, but an unknown experimental factor could not be ruled out. A further reported finding was that TCR beta sequences accurately predicted the HLA-A and HLA-B alleles for most subjects in the first cohort. A later analysis found that TCR association rates varied across HLA loci, with DRB1 alleles showing the most associated TCRs and HLA-C alleles the fewest. In vitro tests confirmed that three of the cytomegalovirus-associated TCR beta chains recognize cytomegalovirus antigens. The study listed 150 to 200 TCR beta chains as associated with cytomegalovirus. The sequencing pipeline was judged likely to have produced a cluster of highly shared sequence variants as a technical artifact. Roughly uniform sequencing depth across donors was assumed in presence/absence analyses, although this assumption may not hold. The cohort was sequenced for TCR beta chains only, and without alpha or paired-chain data the features that could be detected were limited. While some public TCRs were present in many individuals, most TCR sequences turned up only very rarely across donors. Cytomegalovirus status was reported to be diagnosed by the classifier with high specificity and sensitivity in both the original and validation cohorts. When HLA alleles, especially DR and DQ, strongly co-occurred, attributing TCR associations to individual alleles was difficult. Approximately 18 rarely observed V segments, including chromosome 9 orphons, were excluded from the earlier analysis of approximately 600 of the donors because counts were too low. An association between a missense DCLRE1C variant and V-gene and J-gene trimming of TCR beta chains was found in a later genetic analysis and replicated in an independent cohort. A later analysis associated 15,000 to 20,000 TCR beta sequences with specific HLA alleles at a false discovery rate of 0.05. According to a later analysis, most CMV-associated TCR beta chains appeared to be HLA-restricted, and the HLA associations seemed to be driven largely by CMV exposure. In a later analysis, HLA-associated TCR beta chains showed more clonal expansion and lower generation probabilities than non-associated chains that were equally common. Because the 87-base-pair reads could not distinguish some IMGT-functional V segments, including TRBV6-2 and TRBV6-3, those segments were excluded. According to the authors, the approach could potentially be generalized to other disease states and immunological phenotypes. According to a later analysis, parvovirus B19, influenza, CMV and Epstein-Barr virus appeared linked to several top co-occurrence clusters. In an earlier analysis of several hundred of the donors, most TCR beta V segments were observed in productive rearrangements about 87% or about 30% of the time, broadly matching IMGT annotations. For the cohort, immune exposure information was limited to CMV serostatus.

The cohort consisted of hundreds of healthy bone marrow donors. Cohort members were all nominally healthy when sampled, although unrecorded immune exposures were likely present. The donor was CMV seronegative and was included in the group of a few hundred seronegative cohort members. Every donor gave a peripheral blood sample, and the peripheral blood mononuclear cells from that sample were used for TCR beta sequencing. Genomic DNA extraction from the blood cell samples was performed with the Qiagen DNeasy Blood Extraction Kit. In regard to this clone: Its antigen remains unidentified. Base quality data are lacking; no much larger clone is found one base away.

To prepare the library, the immunoSEQ multiplex PCR assay was applied. A mixture of 60 forward primers for TCR Vbeta segments and 13 reverse primers for TCR Jbeta segments was used in the multiplex PCR. The CDR3 region of rearranged TCR beta genes was amplified from genomic DNA by a multiplex PCR assay. The Illumina HiSeq System was used to sequence the amplified TCR beta libraries as 87-base-pair reads. Under the source paper's analysis protocol: A later analysis counted 75 million to 100 million unique TCR beta chains across the approximately 700 repertoires, and around 12 million of these chains were shared by at least two donors. Raw reads were error-corrected and collapsed into unique sequences by a nearest-neighbor algorithm in which closely related sequences were merged to remove PCR and sequencing errors. CDR3 sequences were aligned to IMGT reference sequences to assign V, D and J gene segments. Each retained sequence needed at least a six-nucleotide match to both a V gene segment and a J gene segment. A rearrangement was called productive if the CDR3 had no stop codons and remained in frame with V and J, and every other rearrangement was called non-productive. Following IMGT convention, CDR3 was defined as the stretch from the second conserved V-encoded cysteine to the conserved J-encoded phenylalanine. Sequences without an unambiguous match to a single V gene segment were excluded from the earlier analysis of 450 to 750 of the donors. In an earlier analysis of approximately 590 of the donors, V segments were called functional above 56.7% productive rearrangements and were called segregating when the between-donor standard deviation exceeded 5%. A statistical classification framework was built for diagnosing cytomegalovirus status from the catalog of TCR beta chain sequences. In a later analysis, V and J genes were assigned by comparing TCR nucleotide sequences against IMGT/GENE-DB human TR gene sequences. In a later analysis, CDR3 sequences and most-parsimonious VDJ recombination scenarios were assigned using the TCRdist pipeline. In a later analysis, each TCR beta chain was defined by its CDR3 amino acid sequence together with its V-gene family, and reads without a unique V-gene family were excluded. A later analysis removed 500 to 600 highly shared, low-generation-probability nucleotide sequences to deal with suspected cross-contamination and a sequencing artifact. In a later analysis, a clonal expansion index for each public chain was calculated from normalized within-repertoire ranks of inferred template counts. In a later analysis, generation probabilities were computed with a VDJ recombination model fitted to out-of-frame rearrangements, and the resulting probabilities were checked against IGoR. In a later analysis, TCR-TCR, TCR-HLA and TCR-CMV co-occurrence was scored with hypergeometric tests, and a repertoire-size bias correction was applied to TCR pairs. To estimate false discovery rates, a later analysis permuted the HLA or CMV assignments 20 times. In a later analysis, co-occurring TCRs were grouped using DBSCAN, with TCRdist sequence similarity added in when clustering inside HLA-allele-positive subsets. Co-occurrence clustering excluded repertoires with fewer than 30,000 or more than 120,000 public chains, plus five with anomalous nucleotide sharing. Not all clones reach the TCRdb copy of this immuneACCESS table, which keeps in-frame sequences only. Checked studies attribute under half of the gap to unresolved V genes and leave the rest unexplained. Clone size and V and J calls were adopted from that table, with D and trimming inferred from the DNA. This sample has some 140,000 clones in its table, and roughly 80% of those were observed once. More than 0.85% of the sample lies in the top ten.

The CDR3 has 15 amino acids, counting the end cysteine and phenylalanine. Of the read, only the CDR3 DNA is kept; its 45 bases are in frame from base 1. V is pared back by 4 bases and J by 0 bases, with 12 bases lying between the germline termini. Looking up the germline V gene (reference sequence) yields CDR1 SEHNR and CDR2 FQNEAQ. The receptor was derived from a man younger than 35 in good health and CMV-seronegative. The sequenced material came from PBMCs. The V and J genes are TRBV7-9 and TRBJ1-1; the D segment cannot be called with confidence. Here the CDR3 is given as CASSSTATMNTEAFF. The nucleotides read TGTGCCAGCAGCTCGACCGCAACTATGAACACTGAAGCTTTCTTT. Beyond the CDR3, the reference TRBV7-9 and TRBJ1-1 genes provide the residues; the full variable domain reads: DTGVSQNPRHKITKRGQNVTFRCDPISEHNRLYWYRQTLGQGPEFLTYFQNEAQLEKSRLLSDRFSAERPKGSFSTLEIQRTEQGDSAMYLCASSSTATMNTEAFFGQGTRLTVV.